These T cell receptor beta chains were read from a single sample in a study of blood T cell repertoires in COVID-19. Data came from immunoSEQ multiplex PCR; TCRdb stores just in-frame clones and leaves some out. The sample consists of almost 500,000 clones, roughly nine tenths of them appearing once. The sample comprised PBMCs or T cells enriched from blood (not recorded which). These receptors all come from a woman aged 55-69 years who had recovered from COVID-19. CDR3s include the opening cysteine and the closing phenylalanine or tryptophan. The D gene is left open where the match is weak. Not every row has a clone size; where given, it reads once, few, many or a size class.

CDR3 DNA	CDR3 protein	V gene	J gene	clone size	D gene
TGCGCCAGCAGCTTGGATGGGGCAGCTCAAGAGACCCAGTACTTC	CASSLDGAAQETQYF	TRBV5-1	TRBJ2-5	once	NA
TGTGCCAGCAGCTTGGCGGGAGGGACTGAAGCTTTCTTT	CASSLAGGTEAFF	TRBV11-3	TRBJ1-1	NA	NA
TGCGCCAGCAGCTTGTATACGGGGGTGGGATCCTACGAGCAGTACTTC	CASSLYTGVGSYEQYF	TRBV5-1	TRBJ2-7	NA	NA
TGTGCTAGTGGTTTGATTACAGGGAAGCTCGAAAAACTGTTTTTT	CASGLITGKLEKLFF	TRBV12-5	TRBJ1-4	NA	NA
TGTGCCAGCAGCCCGCTGAACAGGGGCCGGGACACTGAAGCTTTCTTT	CASSPLNRGRDTEAFF	TRBV11-2	TRBJ1-1	NA	TRBD1
TGTGCCAGCAGTGAAGTCAGGGGACCCTATGGCTACACCTTC	CASSEVRGPYGYTF	TRBV6-1	TRBJ1-2	NA	NA
TGCGCCAGCAGCTTGGGGACTAGCGGGGCAGAGACCCAGTACTTC	CASSLGTSGAETQYF	TRBV5-1	TRBJ2-5	NA	TRBD2
TGTGCCAGCAGCCCGGGACAGGGAATCACCGGGGAGCTGTTTTTT	CASSPGQGITGELFF	TRBV5-5	TRBJ2-2	NA	TRBD1
TGTGCCAGCAGCTGGACAGGGGGCCTAGCCAAAAACATTCAGTACTTC	CASSWTGGLAKNIQYF	TRBV11-2	TRBJ2-4	NA	TRBD1
TGTGCCAGCAGCCGAGAGGGGGCCTCTGGAAACACCATATATTTT	CASSREGASGNTIYF	TRBV7-8	TRBJ1-3	NA	TRBD1
TGTGCCACCAGTGATACGGGAACTCAGCCCCAGCATTTT	CATSDTGTQPQHF	TRBV24-1	TRBJ1-5	NA	NA
TGCGCCAGCAGCTCTGGACAGCTGGGACGAAGAGTGAACACTGAAGCTTTCTTT	CASSSGQLGRRVNTEAFF	TRBV5-1	TRBJ1-1	NA	NA
TGTGCCAGCTCTCCCTTCTTGAACACTGAAGCTTTCTTT	CASSPFLNTEAFF	TRBV18	TRBJ1-1	many	NA
TGTGCCAGCAGCCAGGGCCGGAATCAGCCCCAGCATTTT	CASSQGRNQPQHF	TRBV3-1/TRBV3-2	TRBJ1-5	NA	NA
TGTGCCAGCAGCCCCGGGACAGCCTATGGCTACACCTTC	CASSPGTAYGYTF	TRBV7-2	TRBJ1-2	few	TRBD1
TGTGCCGGCAATCCGGGACTAGCGGGCTCCTACGAGCAGTACTTC	CAGNPGLAGSYEQYF	TRBV30	TRBJ2-7	NA	TRBD2
TGTGCCAGCAGCTTAACTTCTCAGGGGAACACTGAAGCTTTCTTT	CASSLTSQGNTEAFF	TRBV5-5	TRBJ1-1	NA	NA
TGTGCCAGCCTGAGTGGGGACAGGGGGCGTCAGCCCCAGCATTTT	CASLSGDRGRQPQHF	TRBV2	TRBJ1-5	NA	TRBD1
TGTGCCAGCAGGGACAGGGCCACCGGGGAGCTGTTTTTT	CASRDRATGELFF	TRBV11-2	TRBJ2-2	NA	TRBD1
TGTGCCAGCAGCCCATCGGCCCGGACAAAAGATACGCAGTATTTT	CASSPSARTKDTQYF	TRBV11-2	TRBJ2-3	NA	NA
TGTGCCAGCAGCCTGGGGCAGGGGGCAACTAATGAAAAACTGTTTTTT	CASSLGQGATNEKLFF	TRBV5-4	TRBJ1-4	NA	TRBD1
TGCGCCAGCAGCTCCGGCGGGACTAGCGGGGGGATTTGGTTAGATACGCAGTATTTT	CASSSGGTSGGIWLDTQYF	TRBV5-1	TRBJ2-3	once	TRBD2
TGCGCCAGCAGTGAGTCGACTTTCCTTTACTCTGGAAACACCATATATTTT	CASSESTFLYSGNTIYF	TRBV10-2	TRBJ1-3	NA	NA
TGTGCCAGCAGACACACCGGGACAGGGAGTGAGACCCAGTACTTC	CASRHTGTGSETQYF	TRBV14	TRBJ2-5	NA	TRBD1
TGTGCCAGCAGCGAAACAGGGAACTATGGCTACACCTTC	CASSETGNYGYTF	TRBV5-5	TRBJ1-2	NA	NA
TGTGCCAGCAGCTCAGTAGACGGGGTAGGTTCACCCCTCCACTTT	CASSSVDGVGSPLHF	TRBV9	TRBJ1-6	few	NA
TGTGCCAGCAGTGCGACACGGCAAACCTACAATGAGCAGTTCTTC	CASSATRQTYNEQFF	TRBV2	TRBJ2-1	few	NA
TGTGCCACCAGCAGAGCCGGGTCCCAAGAGACCCAGTACTTC	CATSRAGSQETQYF	TRBV15	TRBJ2-5	NA	NA
TGTGCCAGCAGCCCGGGGTTCGAGCAGTACTTC	CASSPGFEQYF	TRBV7-2	TRBJ2-7	NA	NA
TGTGCCAGCAGCTACCTTAGCGGGGGGGCCGGCAATGAGCAGTTCTTC	CASSYLSGGAGNEQFF	TRBV11-2	TRBJ2-1	NA	TRBD2
TGTGCCACCAGTGATTCCCTACCAGATACGCAGTATTTT	CATSDSLPDTQYF	TRBV24-1	TRBJ2-3	NA	NA
TGTGCCAGCAGTCTGGGACTTACTAACTATGGCTACACCTTC	CASSLGLTNYGYTF	TRBV28	TRBJ1-2	NA	NA
TGTGCCAGCAGTGTACAGGGAACTGAAGCTTTCTTT	CASSVQGTEAFF	TRBV2	TRBJ1-1	once	NA
TGTGCCAGTAGTACTTACAGGGACAACACAGATACGCAGTATTTT	CASSTYRDNTDTQYF	TRBV19	TRBJ2-3	NA	NA
TGCGCCAGCAGCCCAGGGGGTACTGGCTACACCTTC	CASSPGGTGYTF	TRBV5-1	TRBJ1-2	NA	TRBD1
TGCGCCAGCAGCCAAGTCCCAGGGACTTCGTATGGCTACACCTTC	CASSQVPGTSYGYTF	TRBV4-1	TRBJ1-2	NA	NA
TGTGCCAGCAGCTCGGGACAGGGCCCTTTCTATGAGGAGACCTTC	CASSSGQGPFYEETF	TRBV11-2	TRBJ1-2	NA	TRBD1
TGCGCCAGCAGCGTAGCCGGGACTAGGAATGAGCAGTTCTTC	CASSVAGTRNEQFF	TRBV10-1	TRBJ2-1	NA	TRBD2
TGCGCCAGCAGTTCACAGGCCTCAGGGGTCGGCGGGGAGCTGTTTTTT	CASSSQASGVGGELFF	TRBV5-1	TRBJ2-2	NA	NA
TGTGCCAGCAGTGACGGCAGGTTTGCAAACACCATATATTTT	CASSDGRFANTIYF	TRBV6-1	TRBJ1-3	NA	NA
TGTGCCAGCAGTCCGCAGGGGAATAGCAATCAGCCCCAGCATTTT	CASSPQGNSNQPQHF	TRBV6-4	TRBJ1-5	NA	NA
TGTGCCAGCAGTTACGATGGGAGGGGCAATCAGCCCCAGCATTTT	CASSYDGRGNQPQHF	TRBV6-6	TRBJ1-5	NA	NA
TGTGCCAGCAGCCCCGCGGGACAGAGTGAACAGCCCCAGCATTTT	CASSPAGQSEQPQHF	TRBV6-5	TRBJ1-5	NA	TRBD1
TGTGCCAGTAGTACGTCAGGGGGGCGGCAGCCCCAGCATTTT	CASSTSGGRQPQHF	TRBV19	TRBJ1-5	NA	TRBD1
TGTGCCAGCAGCCGTGACAGGGGAGAAGAAGCTTTCTTT	CASSRDRGEEAFF	TRBV14	TRBJ1-1	NA	TRBD1
TGTGCCAGTAGTAAAACAGGGGGAAAAACAGATACGCAGTATTTT	CASSKTGGKTDTQYF	TRBV19	TRBJ2-3	NA	TRBD1
TGTGCCAGTAGTAGTGAGGCCGGGGAGCTGTTTTTT	CASSSEAGELFF	TRBV19	TRBJ2-2	NA	NA
TGTGCCAGCAGCTTGCTGGACAGGGAAGTTTCACCCCTCCACTTT	CASSLLDREVSPLHF	TRBV13	TRBJ1-6	NA	TRBD1
TGTGCCAGCACGTACAGGGTGAACACTGAAGCTTTCTTT	CASTYRVNTEAFF	TRBV2	TRBJ1-1	NA	NA
TGCGCCAGCAGCCAACGGGAGTCAGGGAATGGTGAAAAACTGTTTTTT	CASSQRESGNGEKLFF	TRBV4-1	TRBJ1-4	few	NA
TGTGCCAGCAGGCCCTTAGCGGGGGCCCGCACAGATACGCAGTATTTT	CASRPLAGARTDTQYF	TRBV2	TRBJ2-3	NA	TRBD2
TGTGCCAGCAGCATTCGGGACTCCAGGAGCTCCTACAATGAGCAGTTCTTC	CASSIRDSRSSYNEQFF	TRBV9	TRBJ2-1	NA	NA
TGTGCCAGCAGCGCCTTAGGGGACAGGGGAGGGTTCTTC	CASSALGDRGGFF	TRBV7-6	TRBJ2-1	NA	TRBD1
TGTGCCAGCAGCTGGGGGTTGGGACTAGGCCAAGAGACCCAGTACTTC	CASSWGLGLGQETQYF	TRBV11-2	TRBJ2-5	NA	TRBD2
TGTGCCAGCAGCCTACAGGGTTCTGGCTACACCTTC	CASSLQGSGYTF	TRBV14	TRBJ1-2	NA	NA
TGTGCCAGCAGCCCACAGGGGGCGGTGACTGAAGCTTTCTTT	CASSPQGAVTEAFF	TRBV11-3	TRBJ1-1	NA	TRBD1
TGTGCCAGCAGCCGGACTAGCGGGGGAGGGTACGAGCAGTACTTC	CASSRTSGGGYEQYF	TRBV11-2	TRBJ2-7	NA	TRBD2
TGTGCCAGTAGTATCACAGATAGCAATCAGCCCCAGCATTTT	CASSITDSNQPQHF	TRBV19	TRBJ1-5	few	NA
TGTGCCACCAGTGGTAGCGGATCCTACAATGAGCAGTTCTTC	CATSGSGSYNEQFF	TRBV24-1	TRBJ2-1	once	NA
TGTGCCAGCAGTTTATCGTTAGCGGCTGAAGCTTTCTTT	CASSLSLAAEAFF	TRBV27	TRBJ1-1	NA	NA